One and the same sample provided the 2 T cell receptor beta chains below, sequenced in a study of cytomegalovirus exposure and HLA in healthy donors. Here immunoSEQ multiplex PCR was the method, and the copy in TCRdb shows in-frame clones only, minus some. The sample carries a few hundred thousand clones, roughly 90% recorded once. Sample: PBMCs. The receptors shown here come from a woman younger than 30 in good health and CMV-seronegative.

J is TRBJ2-7 and V is TRBV5-1, with D possibly being TRBD2 (5 bases). CDR1 is SGHRS, CDR2 YFSETQ, per germline. CDR3 size: 14 residues. V was trimmed by 0 bases and J by 0 bases, leaving 7 bases between them. CDR3 nucleotide sequence: TGCGCCAGCAGCTTGGAGAGGGTCTCCTACGAGCAGTACTTC. Translating it yields CASSLERVSYEQYF.

The genes are TRBV9 and TRBJ1-2; 7 bases align to TRBD1. The CDR3 runs to 14 residues. Germline V gene data show CDR1 as SGDLS and CDR2 as YYNGEE. The ends lost 2 bases at V and 8 bases at J; junction bases unmatched: 9. In DNA, the CDR3 is TGTGCCAGCAGCGTCGGATCGGGACAGCCGGGCTACACCTTC. This gives the protein CASSVGSGQPGYTF.